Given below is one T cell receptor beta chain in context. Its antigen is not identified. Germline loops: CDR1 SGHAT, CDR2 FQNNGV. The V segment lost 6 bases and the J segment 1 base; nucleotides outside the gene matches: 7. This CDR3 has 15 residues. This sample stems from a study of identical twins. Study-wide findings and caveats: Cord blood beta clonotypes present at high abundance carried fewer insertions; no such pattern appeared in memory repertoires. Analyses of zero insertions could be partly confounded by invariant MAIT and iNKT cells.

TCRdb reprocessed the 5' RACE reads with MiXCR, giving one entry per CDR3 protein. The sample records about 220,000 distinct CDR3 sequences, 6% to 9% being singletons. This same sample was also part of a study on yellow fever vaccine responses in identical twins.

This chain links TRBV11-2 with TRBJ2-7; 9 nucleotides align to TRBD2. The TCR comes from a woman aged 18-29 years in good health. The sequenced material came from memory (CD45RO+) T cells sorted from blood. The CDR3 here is CASSLAGSLSYEQYF. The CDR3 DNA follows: TGTGCCAGCAGTCTAGCGGGATCACTTTCCTACGAGCAGTACTTC.